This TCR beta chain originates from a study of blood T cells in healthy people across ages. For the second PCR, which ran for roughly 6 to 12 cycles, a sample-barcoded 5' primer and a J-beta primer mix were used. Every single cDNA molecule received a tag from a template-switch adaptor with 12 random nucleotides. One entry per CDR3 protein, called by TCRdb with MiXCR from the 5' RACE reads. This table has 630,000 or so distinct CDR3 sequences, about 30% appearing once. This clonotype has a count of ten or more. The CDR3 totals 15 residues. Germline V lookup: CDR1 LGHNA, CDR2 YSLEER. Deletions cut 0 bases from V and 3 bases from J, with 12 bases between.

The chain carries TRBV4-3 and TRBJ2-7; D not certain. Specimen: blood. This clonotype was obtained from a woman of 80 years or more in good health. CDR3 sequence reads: CASSQDIGQNYEQYF. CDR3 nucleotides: TGCGCCAGCAGCCAAGATATCGGGCAGAACTACGAGCAGTACTTC.